The clone carrying this T cell receptor beta chain turned up a few times. Its antigen is still unknown. This sample is part of a study of T cell clones after liver transplantation. Study-wide background: TCRbeta sequencing after a pre-transplant mixed lymphocyte reaction identified graft-donor-reactive clones, later tracked in post-transplant blood. Three of the eight recipients were HCV-positive; the rest had non-autoimmune, non-viral transplant indications. Standard immunosuppression, with no induction, continued until 12-24 months after transplant.

The study's findings and limits: In a couple of subjects, few donor cells limited the measurable donor-reactive repertoire.

Assay used: immunoSEQ multiplex PCR; TCRdb lists only in-frame clones, some missing. The top ten clones hold around 7.8% of a sample with roughly 55,000 clones, around 84% of them seen once. This CDR3 spans 14 amino acids. Germline values: CDR1 MDHEN, CDR2 SYDVKM. With 1 base removed from V and 5 bases from J, the gap between germline ends came to 12 bases. This clonotype was sampled from a human donor who received a liver transplant. V is TRBV28 and J is TRBJ2-7; TRBD1 might be the D (5 bases). The sample was CD4+ T cells from blood, taken before liver transplant. CDR3 sequence (DNA): TGTGCCAGCAGTTTATACCGGACACGGAACGAGCAGTACTTC. Protein sequence: CASSLYRTRNEQYF.